The clone carrying this TCR beta chain has more than one count but fewer than ten. In the original workflow: Reference gene primer amplification gave estimated nucleated cell counts. Here immunoSEQ multiplex PCR was the method, and the copy in TCRdb shows in-frame clones only, minus some. V and J calls and clone size are as listed in that table; D and trimming were resolved from the DNA. In the table there are roughly 140,000 clones, roughly four fifths of which are singletons. These data are taken from a study of blood T cell repertoires in COVID-19. Overall study context: Samples taken during acute and convalescent COVID-19 were collected in the United States, Italy and Spain. Nucleic acid was either cDNA or gDNA, and it came from T cells, B-cell-depleted T cells, or PBMCs.

This CDR3 is built from 16 residues. V shed 0 bases and J shed 12 bases, with 19 bases lying between them. In germline, CDR1 is SGHRS, CDR2 YFSETQ. What was sequenced was peripheral blood. V usage is TRBV5-1 and J usage is TRBJ1-6; D might be TRBD1 (5 bases). This clonotype was obtained from a human donor with acute or convalescent COVID-19. The donor label of this sample is uncertain. The CDR3 region has the DNA TGCGCCAGCAGCTTGGAGGGGATCCCCTCAGTGGGACCCCTCCACTTT. Protein product: CASSLEGIPSVGPLHF.